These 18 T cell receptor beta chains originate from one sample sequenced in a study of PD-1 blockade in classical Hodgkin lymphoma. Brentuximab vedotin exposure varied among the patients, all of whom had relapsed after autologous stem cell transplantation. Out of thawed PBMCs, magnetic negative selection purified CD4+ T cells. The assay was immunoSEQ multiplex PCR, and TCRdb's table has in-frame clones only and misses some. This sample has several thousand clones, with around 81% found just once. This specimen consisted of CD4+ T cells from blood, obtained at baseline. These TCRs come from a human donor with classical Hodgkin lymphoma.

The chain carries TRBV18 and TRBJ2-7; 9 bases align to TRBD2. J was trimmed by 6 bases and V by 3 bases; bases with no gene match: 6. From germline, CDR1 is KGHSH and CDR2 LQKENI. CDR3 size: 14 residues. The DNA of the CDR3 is TGTGCCAGCTCACCCGCTGGGGGACTAGCCGAGCAGTACTTC. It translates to CASSPAGGLAEQYF.

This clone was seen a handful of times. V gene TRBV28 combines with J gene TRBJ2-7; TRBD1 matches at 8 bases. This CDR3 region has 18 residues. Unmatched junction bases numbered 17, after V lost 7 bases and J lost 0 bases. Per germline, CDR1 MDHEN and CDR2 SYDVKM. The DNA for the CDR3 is TGTGCCAGCACGGCCGATTTCGGACAGGGCTCGATCTCCTACGAGCAGTACTTC. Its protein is CASTADFGQGSISYEQYF.

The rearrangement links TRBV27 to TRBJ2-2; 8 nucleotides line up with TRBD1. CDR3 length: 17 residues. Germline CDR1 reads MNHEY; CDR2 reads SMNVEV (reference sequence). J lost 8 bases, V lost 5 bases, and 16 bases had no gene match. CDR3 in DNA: TGTGCCAGCAGTCGCTTCTCCCCAGGACAGGGAGGAGGGGAGCTGTTTTTT. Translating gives CASSRFSPGQGGGELFF.

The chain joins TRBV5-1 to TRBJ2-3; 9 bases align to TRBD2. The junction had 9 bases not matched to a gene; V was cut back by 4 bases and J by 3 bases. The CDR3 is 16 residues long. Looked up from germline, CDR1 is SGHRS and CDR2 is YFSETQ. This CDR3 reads CASSPLAGALTDTQYF. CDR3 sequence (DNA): TGCGCCAGCAGCCCTTTAGCGGGAGCGTTAACAGATACGCAGTATTTT.

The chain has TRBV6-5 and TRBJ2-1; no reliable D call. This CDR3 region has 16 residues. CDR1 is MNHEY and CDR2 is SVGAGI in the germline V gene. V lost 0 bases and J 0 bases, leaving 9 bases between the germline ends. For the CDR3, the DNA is TGTGCCAGCAGTTACTCAGGGATCTTCTCCTACAATGAGCAGTTCTTC. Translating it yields CASSYSGIFSYNEQFF.

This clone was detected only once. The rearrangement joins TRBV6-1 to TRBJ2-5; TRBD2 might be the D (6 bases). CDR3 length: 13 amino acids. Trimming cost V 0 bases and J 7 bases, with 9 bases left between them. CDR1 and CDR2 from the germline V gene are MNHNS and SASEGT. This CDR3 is CASSEALAGTQYF. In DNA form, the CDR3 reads TGTGCCAGCAGTGAAGCACTAGCAGGGACCCAGTACTTC.

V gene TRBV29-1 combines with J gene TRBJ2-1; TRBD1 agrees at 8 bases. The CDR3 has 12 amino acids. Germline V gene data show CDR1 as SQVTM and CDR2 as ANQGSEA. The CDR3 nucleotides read TGCAGTGCCTTCACAGGGGGTAATGAGCAGTTCTTC. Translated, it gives CSAFTGGNEQFF.

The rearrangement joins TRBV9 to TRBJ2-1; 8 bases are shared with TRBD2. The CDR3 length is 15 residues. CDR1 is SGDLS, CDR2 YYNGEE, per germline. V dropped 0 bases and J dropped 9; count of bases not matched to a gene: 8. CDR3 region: CASSVESGSLVEQFF. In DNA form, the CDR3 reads TGTGCCAGCAGCGTAGAAAGCGGGAGCTTGGTTGAGCAGTTCTTC.

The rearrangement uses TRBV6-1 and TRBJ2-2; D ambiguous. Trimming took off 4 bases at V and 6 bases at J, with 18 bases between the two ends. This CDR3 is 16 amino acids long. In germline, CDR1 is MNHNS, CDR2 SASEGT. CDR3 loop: CASSVLSATGSGELFF. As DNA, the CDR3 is TGTGCCAGCAGTGTCCTAAGCGCCACTGGGTCCGGGGAGCTGTTTTTT.

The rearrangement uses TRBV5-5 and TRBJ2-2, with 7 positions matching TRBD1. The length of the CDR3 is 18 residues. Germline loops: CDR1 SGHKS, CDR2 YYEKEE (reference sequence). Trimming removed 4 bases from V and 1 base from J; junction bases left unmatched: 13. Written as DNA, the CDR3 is TGTGCCAGCAGCCCCTGGGACAGACCCTTAGGGAACACCGGGGAGCTGTTTTTT. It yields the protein CASSPWDRPLGNTGELFF.

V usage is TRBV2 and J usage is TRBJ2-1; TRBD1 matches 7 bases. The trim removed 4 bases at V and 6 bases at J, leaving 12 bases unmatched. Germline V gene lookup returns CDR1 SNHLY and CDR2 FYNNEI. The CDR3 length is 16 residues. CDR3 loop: CASSGGVNRGINEQFF. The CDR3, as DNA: TGTGCCAGCAGTGGGGGTGTTAACAGGGGAATCAATGAGCAGTTCTTC.

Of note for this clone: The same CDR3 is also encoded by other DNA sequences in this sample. CDR3 DNA sequence: TGTGCCAGCAGCGTAGGTGCCACCGGGGAGCTGTTTTTT. Its protein product is CASSVGATGELFF. The J gene is TRBJ2-2, the V gene TRBV9; D not certain. CDR3 length: 13 residues. CDR1 SGDLS and CDR2 YYNGEE come from the germline V gene. V shed 0 bases and J shed 4 bases, with 4 bases lying between them.

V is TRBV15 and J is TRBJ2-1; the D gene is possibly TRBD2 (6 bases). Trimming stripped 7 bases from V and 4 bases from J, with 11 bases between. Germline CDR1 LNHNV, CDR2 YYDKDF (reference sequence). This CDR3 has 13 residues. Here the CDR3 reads CATKPDYYNEQFF. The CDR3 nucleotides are TGTGCCACCAAACCGGACTATTACAATGAGCAGTTCTTC.

The CDR3 DNA is TGCGCCAGCAGCGAAGGACTCGGCCCCTACGAGCAGTACTTC. Its protein is CASSEGLGPYEQYF. The chain uses TRBV5-1 and TRBJ2-7, with TRBD2 as a possible D gene (5 bases). CDR1 SGHRS and CDR2 YFSETQ come from the germline V gene. The CDR3 spans 14 residues. V was pared by 4 bases and J by 2 bases, with 13 bases between.

CDR3 residues: CASRPGSSYGYTF. The CDR3 DNA reads TGTGCCAGCAGACCAGGGAGTAGCTATGGCTACACCTTC. The chain employs TRBV5-5 and TRBJ1-2; TRBD1 might be the D (5 bases). CDR1 and CDR2 from the germline V gene are SGHKS and YYEKEE (reference sequence). V gave up 5 bases and J gave up 4 bases, with 12 bases separating them. The CDR3 covers 13 residues. Full variable domain (rest looked up from reference TRBV5-5 and TRBJ1-2): DAGVTQSPTHLIKTRGQQVTLRCSPISGHKSVSWYQQVLGQGPQFIFQYYEKEERGRGNFPDRFSARQFPNYSSELNVNALLLGDSALYLCASRPGSSYGYTFGSGTRLTVV.

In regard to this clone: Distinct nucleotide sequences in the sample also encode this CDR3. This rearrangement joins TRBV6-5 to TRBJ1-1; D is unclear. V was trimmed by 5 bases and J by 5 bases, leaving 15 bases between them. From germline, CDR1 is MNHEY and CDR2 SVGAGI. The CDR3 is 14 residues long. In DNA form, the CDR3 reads TGTGCCAGCAGTCCAACGTCGACGTGGACTGAAGCTTTCTTT. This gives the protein CASSPTSTWTEAFF.

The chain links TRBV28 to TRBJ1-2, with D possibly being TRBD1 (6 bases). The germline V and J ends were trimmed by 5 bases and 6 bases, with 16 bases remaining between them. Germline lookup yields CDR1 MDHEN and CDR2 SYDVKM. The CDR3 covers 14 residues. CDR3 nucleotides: TGTGCCAGCAGTGTCTCACAGGGAGTCGATGGCTACACCTTC. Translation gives CASSVSQGVDGYTF.

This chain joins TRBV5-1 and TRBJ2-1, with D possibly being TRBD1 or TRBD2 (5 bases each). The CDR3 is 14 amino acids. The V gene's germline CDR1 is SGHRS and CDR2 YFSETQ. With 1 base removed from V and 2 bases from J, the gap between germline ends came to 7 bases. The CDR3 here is CASSLRDPYNEQFF. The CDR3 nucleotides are TGCGCCAGCAGCTTGAGGGACCCCTACAATGAGCAGTTCTTC.